The 5 T cell receptor beta chains in this list originate from one sample, sequenced in a study of radiation and T cells in renal cell carcinoma. Profiling relied on immunoSEQ multiplex PCR, and the TCRdb table lists in-frame clones only, not all of them. The sample shows tens of thousands of clones, 80% of them seen only once. Time point specified: blood 2 weeks post-SBRT. Treatment described: 15 Gy SBRT to primary tumor, nephrectomy 4 weeks later. The starting material was blood, obtained from a patient whose treatment included radiotherapy and nephrectomy. Receptor source: a woman between 70 and 85 years old with renal cell carcinoma.

The V call is TRBV30, the J call TRBJ2-1; 8 positions agree with TRBD2. The CDR3 is made up of 14 amino acids. Germline trimming cut 0 bases from V and 3 bases from J; bases unmatched to any gene: 1. Germline CDR1 GTSNPN, CDR2 SVGIG (reference sequence). The DNA of the CDR3 is TGTGCCTGGAGTGTAAGCGGGAGCTACAATGAGCAGTTCTTC. This gives the protein CAWSVSGSYNEQFF.

This sequence joins TRBV5-4 and TRBJ2-7; 10 bases agree with TRBD2. J gave up 5 bases and V 3 bases, and 8 bases lay outside the gene matches. Germline values: CDR1 SGHNT, CDR2 YYREEE (reference sequence). CDR3 length: 15 residues. The CDR3 reads CASSSSGGAFDEQYF. DNA for the CDR3: TGTGCCAGCAGCTCAAGCGGGGGGGCCTTCGACGAGCAGTACTTC.

This sequence joins TRBV6-1 and TRBJ1-5; D is unresolved. There are 14 residues in the CDR3. Germline V CDR1 and CDR2: MNHNS, SASEGT. Trimming stripped 2 bases from V and 0 bases from J, with 5 bases between. DNA of the CDR3: TGTGCCAGCAGTGAATTTAGTAGCAATCAGCCCCAGCATTTT. The encoded protein is CASSEFSSNQPQHF.

The chain recombines TRBV6-6 with TRBJ1-4; 7 bases are a match to TRBD1. J lost 5 bases, V lost 6 bases, and 9 bases had no gene match. The CDR3 runs 15 residues. The germline V gene encodes CDR1 MNHNY and CDR2 SVGAGI (reference sequence). The CDR3 DNA is TGTGCCAGCAGACGAAACAGGGGTGGCAATGAAAAACTGTTTTTT. This gives the protein CASRRNRGGNEKLFF.

This chain uses TRBV25-1 with TRBJ1-1; D call uncertain. V lost 6 bases and J 6 bases, leaving 17 bases between the germline ends. This CDR3 is built from 14 residues. Germline V gene data show CDR1 as MGHDK and CDR2 as SYGVNS. The CDR3 here is CASRRWEGQPEAFF. Here the CDR3 DNA reads TGTGCCAGCAGGAGATGGGAGGGCCAGCCTGAAGCTTTCTTT. The full variable domain, in which reference TRBV25-1 and TRBJ1-1 provide the parts outside the CDR3, is EADIYQTPRYLVIGTGKKITLECSQTMGHDKMYWYQQDPGMELHLIHYSYGVNSTEKGDLSSESTVSRIRTEHFPLTLESARPSHTSQYLCASRRWEGQPEAFFGQGTRLTVV.